The 6 T cell receptor beta chains reported below all come from one sample, sequenced in a study of patients and donors after allogeneic stem cell transplantation. TCRdb reanalysed the RT-PCR reads using MiXCR and keeps one entry per CDR3 protein. This sample carries some 90,000 distinct CDR3 sequences, roughly 48% of them seen once, and the ten largest clones take around 60%. The sample comprised blood, either unsorted or a sorted T cell fraction (not recorded which). The receptors stem from a human donor who was either an allogeneic HSCT recipient or a stem cell or donor lymphocyte infusion donor (not recorded which). It is not recorded whose cells these are; they may come from a transplant donor.

Only one count was recorded for this clonotype. V is TRBV30 and J is TRBJ1-1; tentatively, D is TRBD1 (6 bases). The V gene lost 8 bases and the J gene lost 5 bases, with 15 bases spanning the gap. There are 12 residues in the CDR3. From germline, CDR1 is GTSNPN and CDR2 SVGIG (reference sequence). The CDR3 protein is CATPQGETEAFF. As DNA, the CDR3 is TGTGCCACCCCACAGGGCGAGACTGAAGCTTTCTTT.

This chain uses TRBV7-9 with TRBJ1-2; D might be TRBD1 (5 bases). The V and J ends lost 6 bases and 2 bases respectively, with 13 bases between them. The CDR3 consists of 14 residues. Germline loops: CDR1 SEHNR, CDR2 FQNEAQ (reference sequence). CDR3 nucleotide sequence: TGTGCCAGCAGTTCGACGACAGAGAACTATGGCTACACCTTC. This encodes CASSSTTENYGYTF.

This chain's CDR3 is CASSLDSGPTLNTEAFF. CDR3 coding DNA: TGTGCCAGCAGTCTAGACTCCGGGCCGACTCTGAACACTGAAGCTTTCTTT. The rearrangement uses TRBV28 and TRBJ1-1; D gene unclear. Germline assignment: CDR1 MDHEN and CDR2 SYDVKM. The V gene lost 5 bases and the J gene lost 0 bases, with 19 bases spanning the gap. CDR3 length: 17 amino acids.

This chain connects TRBV3-1 to TRBJ2-5, with 7 bases lining up with TRBD2. This CDR3 contains 14 residues. V lost 3 bases, J lost 2 bases, and 3 bases stayed unmatched. Germline V CDR1 and CDR2: LGHDT, YNNKEL (reference sequence). Here the CDR3 DNA reads TGTGCCAGCAGCCATCTAGCGGCGCAAGAGACCCAGTACTTC. This translates into CASSHLAAQETQYF.

Only a few counts were recorded for this clonotype. The chain joins TRBV7-3 to TRBJ1-6; D remains unclear. This CDR3 is built from 14 residues. Germline loops: CDR1 SGHTA, CDR2 FQGTGA. V was trimmed by 2 bases and J by 5 bases, leaving 7 bases between them. This CDR3 is CASSLQPNNSPLHF. The CDR3 DNA sequence: TGTGCCAGCAGCTTACAGCCTAATAATTCACCCCTCCACTTT.

This clonotype has just a few counts. The chain carries TRBV5-1 and TRBJ1-4; possibly TRBD1 for D (6 bases). Trimming cost V 4 bases and J 5 bases, with 15 bases left between them. CDR3 size: 15 residues. Germline CDR1 and CDR2: SGHRS and YFSETQ. The CDR3 sequence: CASSASGQINEKLFF. The CDR3, as DNA: TGCGCCAGCAGCGCCTCGGGACAAATAAATGAAAAACTGTTTTTT.